This T cell receptor (beta chain) was observed in a study of cytomegalovirus exposure and HLA in healthy donors. Study findings and constraints: In the 120 validation repertoires, around 95% of cluster scores exceeded 0, per a later analysis. Among TCR sequences, most were rare, though some public TCRs appeared in many donors.

The assay was immunoSEQ multiplex PCR, and TCRdb's table has in-frame clones only and misses some. The table shows 100,000 to 150,000 clones, with roughly 90% occurring only once. Worth noting for this clone: The target antigen is unknown.

The CDR3 runs 15 residues. Looked up from germline, CDR1 is ENHRY and CDR2 is SYGVKD. The V gene lost 2 bases and the J gene lost 2 bases, with 13 bases spanning the gap. The sequenced sample was PBMCs. This rearrangement joins TRBV10-3 to TRBJ2-7; tentative D call: TRBD2 (5 bases). The receptor comes from a woman younger than 30 in good health and CMV-seronegative. In nucleotides, the CDR3 is TGTGCCATCAGTGAGCCCGGACTCTCGACCTACGAGCAGTACTTC. Its translation is CAISEPGLSTYEQYF.